One sample yielded the 13 T cell receptor delta chains listed below, sequenced in a study of γδ T cells in repeated Plasmodium falciparum infection. Flow sorting of PBMC yielded separate Vgamma9/Vdelta2+ and Vdelta2-negative gammadelta T cell populations for bulk repertoire analysis. TCRdb reanalyzed the multiplex PCR reads using CATT. Of roughly 86,000 delta-chain clones in the sample, more than 1.4% are singletons; the top ten hold just under 9%. The sample consisted of gamma-delta T cells from blood. The source is a pool of human donors (malaria-infected and uninfected, not separated).

This clone has only a few counts. TCRdb has a much larger clone's protein, which differs at residue 12 from the translation of this DNA, likely because of a read error; what is shown is the protein translated from the DNA. The rearrangement uses TRAV38-2/DV8 and TRDJ1; perhaps TRDD2 as D (5 bases). The germline V gene has CDR1 TSESDYY and CDR2 QEAYKQQN. This CDR3 spans 17 amino acids. Trimming removed 3 bases from V and 3 bases from J, with 21 bases in between. This chain's CDR3 is CAYRTHPTAPYPDKLIF. As DNA, the CDR3 is TGTGCTTATAGGACCCACCCTACGGCCCCCTACCCCGATAAACTCATCTTT.

This clone was recorded a few times. The amino acid sequence in TCRdb belongs to a much larger clone and departs from this DNA's translation at residue 19, likely a sequencing read error; the sequence shown is translated from the DNA. The chain is built from TRDV2 and TRDJ3; D possibly uses TRDD1 or TRDD3 (5 bases each). Germline CDR1 is GEAIGNYY and CDR2 is EKD. The length of the CDR3 is 21 residues. The CDR3 bases are TGTGCCTGTGACACGATGGGATCCCCAATAATAGAATCCTGGGACACCCGACAGACGTTTTTC. Encoded protein: CACDTMGSPIIESWDTRQTFF.

This clone was seen only a few times. The protein that TCRdb holds for this DNA derives from a much larger clone and differs from the translated DNA at residue 13, which likely indicates a read error; the protein shown here is translated from the DNA. This sequence joins TRDV2 and TRDJ1; D is perhaps TRDD3 (5 bases). Looked up from germline, CDR1 is GEAIGNYY and CDR2 is EKD. The CDR3 covers 16 residues. The CDR3 protein is CACDTVGLAPTDRLIF. The CDR3 nucleotides read TGTGCCTGTGACACCGTGGGGCTAGCCCCAACCGATAGACTCATCTTT.

This clone was observed a few times. A far larger clone is only one base removed, so a read error is likely. In the same sample, other DNA sequences code for this CDR3. Called V gene: TRDV1; the J gene was not called; the table's D call of TRDD3 was not tested on the DNA. CDR3 length: 22 residues. Germline V CDR1 and CDR2: TSWWSYY, QGS. Written as DNA, the CDR3 is TGTGCTCTTGGGGAACTCCTACGTGTCTCGGACTGGGGGGATACGAGGACCGATAAACTCATCTTC. Amino acid sequence: CALGELLRVSDWGDTRTDKLIF.

In regard to this clone: The protein recorded in TCRdb matches a much larger clone and deviates from this DNA's translation at residue 17, suggesting a read error; the protein here is obtained by translating the DNA. The chain recombines TRDV2 with TRDJ3; 13 bases are shared with TRDD3. The J gene is not listed in TCRdb, so it was assigned here from a DNA match to germline. The CDR3 is 22 residues long. CDR1 and CDR2 from the germline V gene are GEAIGNYY and EKD. CDR3 in DNA: TGTGCCTGTGACCCCCCGGACTGGGGGATACGCGTGGGCTCCTGGGACGCCCGACAGATGTTTTTC. Amino acids: CACDPPDWGIRVGSWDARQMFF.

Turning to this clone: The protein given by TCRdb reflects a much larger clone and differs at residue 5 from this DNA's translation, likely from a read error; the protein shown is the DNA's translation. The rearrangement joins TRDV1 to TRDJ1; 7 bases align to TRDD3. Germline CDR1 is TSWWSYY and CDR2 is QGS. There are 22 residues in the CDR3. J lost 1 base, V lost 5 bases, and 28 bases had no gene match. For the CDR3, the DNA is TGTGCTCTTGGGAAACGCGCCAACAGGTCCAACTGGGGCCGATGCTTCACCGATAAACTCATCTTT. Its translation is CALGKRANRSNWGRCFTDKLIF.

About this clone: TCRdb's listed protein matches a much larger clone and diverges from this DNA's translation at residue 9, likely through a read error; the protein shown comes from the DNA. This rearrangement joins TRDV2 to TRDJ1; TRDD3 aligns across 10 bases. The J gene, left out of TCRdb, was set here by checking the DNA against germline. This CDR3 is 16 amino acids long. CDR1 and CDR2 from the germline V gene are GEAIGNYY and EKD. V gave up 0 bases and J gave up 4 bases; unmatched junction bases: 7. The chain's CDR3 is CACDTDWGMNGDKLIF. CDR3 nucleotides: TGTGCCTGTGACACCGACTGGGGGATGAACGGCGATAAACTCATCTTT.

Relative to its sample, this clone is medium-sized (0.01 to 0.1%). The sample holds other DNA sequences that translate to the same CDR3. V and J are TRDV1 and TRDJ1, with 9 bases that match TRDD3. The CDR3 is 14 residues long. Germline CDR1 and CDR2: TSWWSYY and QGS. The trim removed 1 base at V and 11 bases at J, leaving 8 bases unmatched. In DNA, the CDR3 is TGTGCTCTTGGGGAACACCTGGGGGATTCGGTGCTCATCTTT. Protein: CALGEHLGDSVLIF.

Only a few counts were recorded for this clone. A far more abundant clone sits one base away, making this likely a read error. The sample holds other DNA sequences that translate to the same CDR3. The J gene is TRDJ3, the V gene TRDV2, with no clear D. Germline matching of the DNA provided the J gene here, since TCRdb leaves it blank. V gave up 0 bases and J gave up 0 bases, with 26 bases separating them. Per germline, CDR1 GEAIGNYY and CDR2 EKD. CDR3 length equals 23 residues. The DNA for the CDR3 is TGTGCCTGTGACACCGGACGCGTTCCCGTACTAGGGACCCACTCCTGGGACACCCGACAGATGTTTTTC. Amino acid sequence: CACDTGRVPVLGTHSWDTRQMFF.

This clone has just a few counts. A far larger clone is one nucleotide away, so this likely arose from a read error. The same CDR3 arises from other DNA sequences in this sample as well. The genes are TRDV2 and TRDJ1, with TRDD3 matching 7 bases. Here the J gene was assigned by germline matching of the DNA, as TCRdb has none. CDR1 GEAIGNYY and CDR2 EKD come from the germline V gene. V dropped 3 bases and J dropped 0; count of bases not matched to a gene: 18. This CDR3 has 19 residues. Written as DNA, the CDR3 is TGTGCCTGTGACTCAATGCCCGGTACGGGGGGATCCAACACCGATAAACTCATCTTT. Translated, it gives CACDSMPGTGGSNTDKLIF.

Turning to this clone: This likely stems from a read error, as it lies one base from a far larger clone. Additional DNA sequences in this sample encode the identical CDR3. J is TRDJ1 and V is TRDV2; no definite D call. The J gene comes from matching the DNA to germline here; TCRdb lacks it. Germline V gene data show CDR1 as GEAIGNYY and CDR2 as EKD. The CDR3 is 21 residues long. V gave up 0 bases and J gave up 5 bases, with 33 bases separating them. CDR3 sequence reads: CACDTVQGAKNFQGEGDKLIF. Written as DNA, the CDR3 is TGTGCCTGTGACACCGTTCAAGGGGCTAAAAATTTCCAGGGCGAGGGTGATAAACTCATCTTT.

Only a few counts were recorded for this clone. The rearrangement links TRDV1 to TRDJ1; 9 nucleotides agree with TRDD3. The J gene is not listed in TCRdb, so it was assigned here from a DNA match to germline. Germline V gene data show CDR1 as TSWWSYY and CDR2 as QGS. Trimming at V came to 4 bases and at J to 0 bases, leaving 9 bases not matched to a gene. The CDR3 covers 17 residues. The CDR3 DNA reads as TGTGCTCTTGGGGTCGGGGGGGGATACTGTTACACCGATAAACTCATCTTT. Translation: CALGVGGGYCYTDKLIF.

This clone showed up many times. This sequence joins TRDV1 and TRDJ1, with 11 bases that match TRDD3. The CDR3 extends over 22 amino acids. CDR1 and CDR2 (germline): TSWWSYY, QGS. V lost 2 bases, J lost 0 bases, and 20 bases stayed unmatched. The CDR3 nucleotides read TGTGCTCTTGGGGAAGGGGCCTTCCTAGTCGACTGGGGGATAGATTACACCGATAAACTCATCTTT. Protein: CALGEGAFLVDWGIDYTDKLIF.